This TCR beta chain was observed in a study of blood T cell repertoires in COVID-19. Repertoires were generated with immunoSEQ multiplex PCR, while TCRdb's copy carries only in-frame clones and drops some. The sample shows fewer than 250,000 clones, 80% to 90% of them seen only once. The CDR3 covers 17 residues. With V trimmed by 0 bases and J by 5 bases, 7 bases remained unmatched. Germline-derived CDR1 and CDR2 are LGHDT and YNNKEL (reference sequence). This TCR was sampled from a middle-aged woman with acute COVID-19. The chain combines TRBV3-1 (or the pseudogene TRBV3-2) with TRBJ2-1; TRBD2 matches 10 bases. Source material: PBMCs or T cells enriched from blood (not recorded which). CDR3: CASSQEGLAGVHNEQFF. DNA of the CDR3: TGTGCCAGCAGCCAAGAAGGGCTAGCGGGAGTCCACAATGAGCAGTTCTTC.